This T cell receptor beta chain was documented in a study of response to subunit inactivated influenza vaccine. Findings and limits, study-wide: The authors offered the suggestion that each seasonal influenza vaccination recruits few new T cells.

With regard to this clonotype: Its antigen is currently unknown.

TCRdb itself ran the RT-PCR reads through MiXCR, one entry per CDR3 protein. Of 500,000 to 600,000 distinct CDR3 sequences in the sample, about 15% were seen once. This receptor was taken from a man aged 45-69 years who received an inactivated influenza vaccine. The material sequenced was CD4+ T cells sorted from PBMCs, taken about 23 months after vaccination.

CDR3 in amino acids: CASSFGSRMTQPQHF. In DNA form, the CDR3 reads TGTGCCAGCAGTTTCGGTTCCCGGATGACCCAGCCCCAGCATTTT. The chain has TRBV12-3 or TRBV12-4 and TRBJ1-5; D is unclear. This CDR3 has 15 amino acids. The germline V and J ends were trimmed by 3 bases and 7 bases, with 16 bases remaining between them.